This T cell receptor (beta chain) was retrieved from a study of blood T cell repertoires in COVID-19. About the study: Sites in the United States, Italy and Spain provided acute and convalescent COVID-19 samples.

Sequenced by immunoSEQ multiplex PCR; TCRdb stores in-frame clones only, minus some. The sample contains 300,000 to 450,000 clones, more than 70% of which appear only once. Seattle participants joined during active infection and were tracked over time. The clonotype was recovered from a woman aged 55-70 years with COVID-19, enrolled during active disease. Sequencing input: peripheral blood.

Written as DNA, the CDR3 is TGTGCCAGCAGGGCGTCGCTAGGAACCCAGTACTTC. Translating it yields CASRASLGTQYF. V usage is TRBV28 and J usage is TRBJ2-5; D not resolved. Between the trimmed V and J ends, which lost 6 bases and 8 bases, there was a span of 13 bases. The CDR3 runs 12 residues. In germline, CDR1 is MDHEN, CDR2 SYDVKM.